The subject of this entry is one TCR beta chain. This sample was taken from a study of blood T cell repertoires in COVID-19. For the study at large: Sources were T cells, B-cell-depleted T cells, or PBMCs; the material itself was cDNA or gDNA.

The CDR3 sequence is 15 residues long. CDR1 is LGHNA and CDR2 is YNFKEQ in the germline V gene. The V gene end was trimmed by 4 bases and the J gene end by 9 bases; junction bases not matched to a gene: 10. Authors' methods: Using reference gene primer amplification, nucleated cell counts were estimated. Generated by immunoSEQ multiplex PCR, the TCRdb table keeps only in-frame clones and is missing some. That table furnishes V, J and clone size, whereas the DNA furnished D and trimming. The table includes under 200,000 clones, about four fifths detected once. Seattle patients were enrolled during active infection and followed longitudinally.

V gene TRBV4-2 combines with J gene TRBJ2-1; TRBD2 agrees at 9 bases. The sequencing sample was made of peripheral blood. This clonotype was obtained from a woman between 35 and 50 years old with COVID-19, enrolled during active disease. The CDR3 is CASSPLGRGGSEQFF. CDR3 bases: TGTGCCAGCAGCCCCCTCGGGCGGGGGGGTTCTGAGCAGTTCTTC.